This T cell receptor beta chain was sequenced in a study of Ad26.COV2.S vaccination and SARS-CoV-2 variants. The study, taken as a whole, reports: The placebo group had lower spike-specific TCR breadth than the vaccine recipients did.

V gave up 6 bases and J gave up 12 bases, with 13 bases separating them. The length of the CDR3 is 11 residues. Germline V CDR1 and CDR2: MNHEY, SVGEGT. The treatment denotes: roughly 19 received Ad26.COV2.S at low or high dose, single or two shots; about 5 received placebo; per-sample allocation not given. The investigators took samples on day 63 after the first vaccine or placebo injection. Expressing Wuhan-strain SARS-CoV-2 spike, an Ad26 vector served as the vaccine. Produced via immunoSEQ multiplex PCR; TCRdb's table is partial and in-frame only. The sample carries about 480,000 clones, roughly nine tenths recorded once. Details on this clone: Its antigen is unknown.

The material was peripheral blood, obtained in a trial of Ad26.COV2.S vaccine versus placebo. This sequence joins TRBV6-2 or TRBV6-3 and TRBJ2-3; D call uncertain. The source is a person aged 18-65 years who received the Ad26.COV2.S COVID-19 vaccine or a placebo. CDR3 DNA sequence: TGTGCCAGCAGCAACTTCCTCCTCCAGTATTTT. It translates to CASSNFLLQYF.